The TCR beta chain described here comes from a study of blood T cells in healthy people across ages. This clonotype was detected a few times. Germline V lookup: CDR1 MGHRA, CDR2 YSYEKL. CDR3 length equals 15 residues. The V end lost 0 bases, the J end lost 8 bases, and 11 bases lay between the germline ends. A second about 6 to 11 cycle PCR used barcoded and J-beta primers. TCRdb recomputed calls from the 5' RACE reads with MiXCR, one row per CDR3 protein. The profile shows about 1.6 million distinct CDR3 sequences, around 36% of them singletons. Each sample gave at least 6 million isolated PBMCs. Per sample, no less than 5 micrograms of total RNA were extracted.

Sequences were obtained from blood. This chain links TRBV4-1 with TRBJ1-6; TRBD1 is a possible D gene (6 bases). This TCR derives from a woman in her 30s in good health. The CDR3 region is CASSQDPRGHSPLHF. The CDR3 region has the DNA TGCGCCAGCAGCCAAGACCCCAGGGGTCATTCACCCCTCCACTTT.